This T cell receptor (beta chain) was found in a study of regulatory T cells in long-lasting Graves disease. Overall study findings and caveats: Shared public clonotypes totalled about 2,800 in persistent patients, compared with just under 1,000 in new patients. Those with persistent Graves' had less TCR diversity than newly diagnosed patients.

Trimming removed 5 bases from V and 3 bases from J; junction bases left unmatched: 7. The CDR3 loop spans 15 amino acids. Relying on iRepertoire HTBI primers and Arm-PCR of CDR3 regions, the team built TCR beta libraries. One entry per CDR3 protein, called by TCRdb with MiXCR from the multiplex PCR reads. The sample shows around 230,000 distinct CDR3 sequences, about 16% of them seen only once. Time point meaning: newly diagnosed GD, antithyroid drugs for less than 3 months. The TCR library was made from RNA extracted from PBMCs. This clonotype was counted ten times or more. Its target is unknown. This TCR derives from a female donor with Graves disease. Sequencing was performed on peripheral blood mononuclear cells (PBMCs), taken at new diagnosis, from a patient treated with antithyroid drugs. The chain combines TRBV12-3 or TRBV12-4 with TRBJ2-7, with 10 bases matching TRBD2. CDR3 bases: TGTGCCAGCAGTAACCCTAGCGGGAGCATCTACGAGCAGTACTTC. Translated, it gives CASSNPSGSIYEQYF.